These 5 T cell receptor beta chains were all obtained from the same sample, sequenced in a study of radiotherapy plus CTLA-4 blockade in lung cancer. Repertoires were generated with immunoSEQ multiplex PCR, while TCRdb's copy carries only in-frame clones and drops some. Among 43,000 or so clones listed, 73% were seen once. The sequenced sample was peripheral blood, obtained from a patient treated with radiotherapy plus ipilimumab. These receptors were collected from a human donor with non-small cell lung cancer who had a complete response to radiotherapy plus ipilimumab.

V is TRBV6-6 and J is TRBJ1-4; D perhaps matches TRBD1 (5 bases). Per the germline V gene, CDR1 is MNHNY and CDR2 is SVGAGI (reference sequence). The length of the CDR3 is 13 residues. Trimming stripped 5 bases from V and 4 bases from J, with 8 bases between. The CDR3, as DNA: TGTGCCAGCAGTCGGGACTTTAATGAAAAACTGTTTTTT. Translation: CASSRDFNEKLFF.

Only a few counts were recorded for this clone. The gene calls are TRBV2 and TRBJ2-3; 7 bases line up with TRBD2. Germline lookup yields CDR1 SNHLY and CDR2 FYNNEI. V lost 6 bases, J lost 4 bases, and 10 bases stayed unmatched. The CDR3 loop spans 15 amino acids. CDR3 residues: CASSLAGRVADTQYF. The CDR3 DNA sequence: TGTGCCAGCAGCCTGGCTGGGAGGGTGGCAGATACGCAGTATTTT.

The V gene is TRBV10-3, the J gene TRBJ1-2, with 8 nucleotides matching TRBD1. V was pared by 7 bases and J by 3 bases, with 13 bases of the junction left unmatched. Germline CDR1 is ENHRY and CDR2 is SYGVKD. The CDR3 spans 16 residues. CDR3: CAINPTPTGAYYGYTF. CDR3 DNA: TGTGCCATCAATCCTACCCCGACAGGGGCGTACTATGGCTACACCTTC.

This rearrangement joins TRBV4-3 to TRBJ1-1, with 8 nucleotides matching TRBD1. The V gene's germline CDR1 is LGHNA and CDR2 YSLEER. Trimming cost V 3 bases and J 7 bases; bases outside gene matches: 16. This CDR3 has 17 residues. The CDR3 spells CASSQSYRGVGRIEAFF. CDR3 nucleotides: TGCGCCAGCAGCCAGTCCTACAGGGGGGTCGGGCGGATTGAAGCTTTCTTT.

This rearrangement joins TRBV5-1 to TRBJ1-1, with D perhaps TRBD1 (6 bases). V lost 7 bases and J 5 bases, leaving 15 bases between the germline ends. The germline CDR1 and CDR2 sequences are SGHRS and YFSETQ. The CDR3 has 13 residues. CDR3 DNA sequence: TGCGCCAGCCGGGGGGCCCGGGAGACTGAAGCTTTCTTT. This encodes CASRGARETEAFF.